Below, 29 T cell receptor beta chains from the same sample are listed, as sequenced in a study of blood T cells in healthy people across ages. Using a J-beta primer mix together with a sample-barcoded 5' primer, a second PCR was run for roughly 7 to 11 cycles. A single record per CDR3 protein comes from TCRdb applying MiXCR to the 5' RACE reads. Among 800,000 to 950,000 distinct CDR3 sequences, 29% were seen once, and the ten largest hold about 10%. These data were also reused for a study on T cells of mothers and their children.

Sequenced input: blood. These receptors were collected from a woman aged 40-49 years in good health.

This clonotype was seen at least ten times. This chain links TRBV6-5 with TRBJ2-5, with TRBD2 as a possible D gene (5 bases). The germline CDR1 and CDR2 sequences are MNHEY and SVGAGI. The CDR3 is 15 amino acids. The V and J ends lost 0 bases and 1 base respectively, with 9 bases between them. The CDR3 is CASSYSMRAQETQYF. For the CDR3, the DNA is TGTGCCAGCAGTTACTCGATGAGGGCCCAAGAGACCCAGTACTTC.

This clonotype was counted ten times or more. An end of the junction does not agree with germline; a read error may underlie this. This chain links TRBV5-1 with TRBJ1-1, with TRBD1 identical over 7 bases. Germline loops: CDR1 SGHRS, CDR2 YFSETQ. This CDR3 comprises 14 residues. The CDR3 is CASSLASGGTEAFF. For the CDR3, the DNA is TGTGCCAGCAGCTTAGCTTCAGGGGGCACTGAAGCTTTCTTT.

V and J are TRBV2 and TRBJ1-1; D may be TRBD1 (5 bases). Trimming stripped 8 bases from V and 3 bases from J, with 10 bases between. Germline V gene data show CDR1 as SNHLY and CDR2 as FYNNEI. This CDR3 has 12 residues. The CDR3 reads CASGRGYTEAFF. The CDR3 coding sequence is TGTGCCAGCGGGAGGGGATACACTGAAGCTTTCTTT. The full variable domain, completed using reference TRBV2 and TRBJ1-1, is EPEVTQTPSHQVTQMGQEVILRCVPISNHLYFYWYRQILGQKVEFLVSFYNNEISEKSEIFDDQFSVERPDGSNFTLKIRSTKLEDSAMYFCASGRGYTEAFFGQGTRLTVV.

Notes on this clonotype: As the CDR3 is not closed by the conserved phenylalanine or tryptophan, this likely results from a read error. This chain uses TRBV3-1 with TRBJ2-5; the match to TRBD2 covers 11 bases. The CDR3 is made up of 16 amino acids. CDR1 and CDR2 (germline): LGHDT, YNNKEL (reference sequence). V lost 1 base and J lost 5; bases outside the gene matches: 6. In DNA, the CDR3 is TGTGCCAGCAGCCAAGGTGTACTAGCGGGGGTCGAGACCCAGTACCTC. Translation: CASSQGVLAGVETQYL.

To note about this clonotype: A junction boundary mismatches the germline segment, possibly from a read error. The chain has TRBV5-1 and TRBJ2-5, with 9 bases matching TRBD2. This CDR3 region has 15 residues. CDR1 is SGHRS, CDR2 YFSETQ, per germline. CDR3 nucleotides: TGCACCAGCAGCTTGCCTAGCGGGGTCCAAGAGACCCAGTACTTC. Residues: CTSSLPSGVQETQYF.

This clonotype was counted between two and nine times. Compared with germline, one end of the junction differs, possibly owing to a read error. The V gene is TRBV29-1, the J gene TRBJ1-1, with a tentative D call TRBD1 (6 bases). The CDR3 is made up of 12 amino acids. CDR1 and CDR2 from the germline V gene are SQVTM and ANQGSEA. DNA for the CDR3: TGTAGCGTCGCCTACAGGGACACTGAAGCTTTCTTT. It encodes CSVAYRDTEAFF.

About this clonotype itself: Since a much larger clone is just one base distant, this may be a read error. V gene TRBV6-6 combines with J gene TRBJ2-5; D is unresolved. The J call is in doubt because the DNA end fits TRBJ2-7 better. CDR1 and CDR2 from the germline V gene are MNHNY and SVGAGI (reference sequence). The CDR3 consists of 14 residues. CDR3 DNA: TGTGTCAGCAGTTATGACCGAAAAACCTACGAGCAGTACTTC. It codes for CVSSYDRKTYEQYF.

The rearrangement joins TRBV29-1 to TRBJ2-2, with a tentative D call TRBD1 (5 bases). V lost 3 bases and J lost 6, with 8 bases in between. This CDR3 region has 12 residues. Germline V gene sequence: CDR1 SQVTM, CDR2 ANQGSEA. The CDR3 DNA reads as TGCAGCGTTGATAAGGGGTCCGGGGAGCTGTTTTTT. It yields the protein CSVDKGSGELFF.

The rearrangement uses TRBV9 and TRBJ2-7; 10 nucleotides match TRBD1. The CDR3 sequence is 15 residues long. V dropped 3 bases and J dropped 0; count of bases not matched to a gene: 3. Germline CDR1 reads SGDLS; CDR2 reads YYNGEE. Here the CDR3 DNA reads TGTGCCAGCAGCGACGGACAGGGGGACTCCTACGAGCAGTACTTC. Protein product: CASSDGQGDSYEQYF.

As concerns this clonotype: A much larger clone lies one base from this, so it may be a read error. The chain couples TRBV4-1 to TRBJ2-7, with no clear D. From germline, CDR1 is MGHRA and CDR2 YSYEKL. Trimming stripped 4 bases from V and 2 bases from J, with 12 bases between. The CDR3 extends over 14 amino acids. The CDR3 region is CASSPVATTYEQYF. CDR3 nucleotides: TGCGCCAGCAGCCCCGTGGCCACTACCTACGAGCAGTACTTC.

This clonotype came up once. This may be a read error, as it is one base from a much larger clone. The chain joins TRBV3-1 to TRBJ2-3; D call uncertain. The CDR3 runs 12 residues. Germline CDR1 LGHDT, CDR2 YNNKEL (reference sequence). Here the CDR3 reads CASSQLGDTRYF. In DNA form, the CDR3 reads TGTGCCAGCAGCCAATTAGGAGATACGCGGTATTTT.

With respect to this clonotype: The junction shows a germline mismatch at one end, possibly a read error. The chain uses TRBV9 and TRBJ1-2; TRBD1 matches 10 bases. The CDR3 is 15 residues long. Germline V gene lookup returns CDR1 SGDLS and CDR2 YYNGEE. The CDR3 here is CANSLGTGVNYGYTF. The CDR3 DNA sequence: TGTGCCAACAGCCTCGGGACAGGGGTCAACTATGGCTACACCTTC.

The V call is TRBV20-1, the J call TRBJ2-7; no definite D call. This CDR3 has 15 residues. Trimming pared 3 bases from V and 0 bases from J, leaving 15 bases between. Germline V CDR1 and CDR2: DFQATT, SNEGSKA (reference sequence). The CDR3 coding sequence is TGCAGTGCTAGTAAGACCGAGACAATCTCCTACGAGCAGTACTTC. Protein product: CSASKTETISYEQYF.

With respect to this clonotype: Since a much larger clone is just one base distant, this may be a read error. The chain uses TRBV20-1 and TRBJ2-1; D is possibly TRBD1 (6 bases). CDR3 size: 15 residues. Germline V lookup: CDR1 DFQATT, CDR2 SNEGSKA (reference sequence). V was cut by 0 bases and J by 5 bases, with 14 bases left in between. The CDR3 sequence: CSARDLGQNDNEQFF. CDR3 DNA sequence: TGCAGTGCTAGAGATCTTGGACAGAATGACAATGAGCAGTTCTTC.

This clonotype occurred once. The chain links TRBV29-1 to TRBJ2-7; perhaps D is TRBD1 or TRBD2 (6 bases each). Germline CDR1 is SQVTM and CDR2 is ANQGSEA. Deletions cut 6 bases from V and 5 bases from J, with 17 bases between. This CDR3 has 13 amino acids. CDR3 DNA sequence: TGCAGCGTGGGGGGCACGGGCGGCCACGAGCAGTACTTC. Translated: CSVGGTGGHEQYF.

This chain's CDR3 is CASSFFGTDSNQPQHF. The CDR3 nucleotides are TGTGCCAGCAGCTTTTTCGGGACGGACTCCAATCAGCCCCAGCATTTT. The chain recombines TRBV5-7 with TRBJ1-5; D might be TRBD1 (5 bases). TRBV5-7 belongs to the ORF category, with a function that is uncertain. The ends were cut back, 2 bases at V and 3 bases at J, with 15 bases in the middle. The CDR3 is made up of 16 amino acids.

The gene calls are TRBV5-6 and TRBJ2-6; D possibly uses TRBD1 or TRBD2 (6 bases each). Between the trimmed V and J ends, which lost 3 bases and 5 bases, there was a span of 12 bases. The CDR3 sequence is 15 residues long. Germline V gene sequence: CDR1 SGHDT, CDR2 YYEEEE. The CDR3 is CASSWDGGWANVLTF. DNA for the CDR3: TGTGCCAGCAGCTGGGACGGGGGCTGGGCCAACGTCCTGACTTTC.

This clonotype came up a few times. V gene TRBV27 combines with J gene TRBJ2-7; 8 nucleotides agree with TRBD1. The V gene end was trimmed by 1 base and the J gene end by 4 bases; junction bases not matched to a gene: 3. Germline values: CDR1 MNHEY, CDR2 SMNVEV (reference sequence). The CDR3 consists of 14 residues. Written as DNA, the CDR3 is TGTGCCAGCAGTTTATTTCAGGGGGCATACGAGCAGTACTTC. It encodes CASSLFQGAYEQYF.

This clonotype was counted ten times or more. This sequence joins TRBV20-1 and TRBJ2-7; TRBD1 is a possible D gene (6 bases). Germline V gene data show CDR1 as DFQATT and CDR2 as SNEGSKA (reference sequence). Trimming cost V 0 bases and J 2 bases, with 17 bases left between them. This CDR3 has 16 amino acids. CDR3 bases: TGCAGTGCTAGAGACCCTGAACAGGGTATTACCTACGAGCAGTACTTC. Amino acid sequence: CSARDPEQGITYEQYF.

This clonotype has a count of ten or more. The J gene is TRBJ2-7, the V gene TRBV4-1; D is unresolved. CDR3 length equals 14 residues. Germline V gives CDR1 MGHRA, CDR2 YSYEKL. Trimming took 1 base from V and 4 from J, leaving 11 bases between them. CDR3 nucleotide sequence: TGCGCCAGCAGCCAAGTGTATGGCGCGTACGAGCAGTACTTC. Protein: CASSQVYGAYEQYF.

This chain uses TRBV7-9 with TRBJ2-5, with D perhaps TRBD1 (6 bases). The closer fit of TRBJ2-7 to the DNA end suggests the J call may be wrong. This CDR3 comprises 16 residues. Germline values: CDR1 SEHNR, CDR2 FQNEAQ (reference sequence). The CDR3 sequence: CASSPLSRGLLCEQYF. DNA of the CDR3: TGTGCCAGCAGCCCTCTTTCCAGGGGCCTATTGTGCGAGCAGTACTTC.

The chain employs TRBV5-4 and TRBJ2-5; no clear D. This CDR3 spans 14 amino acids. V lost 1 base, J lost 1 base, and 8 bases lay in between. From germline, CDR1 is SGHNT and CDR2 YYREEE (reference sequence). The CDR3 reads CASSLRVAQETQYF. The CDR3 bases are TGTGCCAGCAGCTTGCGTGTAGCCCAAGAGACCCAGTACTTC.

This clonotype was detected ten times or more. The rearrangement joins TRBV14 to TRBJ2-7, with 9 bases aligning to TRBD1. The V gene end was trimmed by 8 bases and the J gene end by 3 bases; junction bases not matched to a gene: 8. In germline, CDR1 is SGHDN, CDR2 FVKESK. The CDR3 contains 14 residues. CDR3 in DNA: TGTGCCAGCGGATTCACAGGGGGCGGCTACGAGCAGTACTTC. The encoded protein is CASGFTGGGYEQYF.

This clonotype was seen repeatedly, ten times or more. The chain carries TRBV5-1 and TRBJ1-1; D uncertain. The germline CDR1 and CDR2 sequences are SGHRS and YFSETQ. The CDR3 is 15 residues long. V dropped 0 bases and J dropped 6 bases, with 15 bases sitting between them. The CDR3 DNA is TGCGCCAGCAGCTTGGAGGGAAGGAAGACCGCTGAAGCTTTCTTT. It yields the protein CASSLEGRKTAEAFF.

CDR3 coding DNA: TGTGCCAGCACGTACAGGGTCCTGAGCTCTGGGGCCAACGTCCTGACTTTC. Translated: CASTYRVLSSGANVLTF. This rearrangement joins TRBV12-3 or TRBV12-4 to TRBJ2-6, with D possibly being TRBD1 (6 bases). CDR3 size: 17 residues. The V end was cut by 7 bases, the J end by 0 bases, with 16 bases between.

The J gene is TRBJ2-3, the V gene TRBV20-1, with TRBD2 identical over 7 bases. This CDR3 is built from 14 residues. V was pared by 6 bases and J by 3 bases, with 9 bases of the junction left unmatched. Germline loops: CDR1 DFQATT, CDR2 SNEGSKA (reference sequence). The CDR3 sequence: CSAPGGGGTDTQYF. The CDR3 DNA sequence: TGCAGTGCCCCTGGTGGCGGGGGAACAGATACGCAGTATTTT.

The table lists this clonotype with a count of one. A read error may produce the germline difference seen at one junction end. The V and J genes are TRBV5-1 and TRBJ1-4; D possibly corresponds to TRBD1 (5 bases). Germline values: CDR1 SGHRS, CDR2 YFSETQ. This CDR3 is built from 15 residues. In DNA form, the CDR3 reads TGCGCCAGCACAGGGAGCCCCTCAACTAATGCAAAACTGTTTTTT. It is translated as CASTGSPSTNAKLFF.

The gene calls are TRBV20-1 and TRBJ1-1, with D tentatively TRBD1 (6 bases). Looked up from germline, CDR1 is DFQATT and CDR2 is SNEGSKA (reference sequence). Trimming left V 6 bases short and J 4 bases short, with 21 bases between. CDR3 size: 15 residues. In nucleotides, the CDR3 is TGCAGTGCACCGGCCCCGAGCGGGGGCGTCACTGAAGCTTTCTTT. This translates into CSAPAPSGGVTEAFF.

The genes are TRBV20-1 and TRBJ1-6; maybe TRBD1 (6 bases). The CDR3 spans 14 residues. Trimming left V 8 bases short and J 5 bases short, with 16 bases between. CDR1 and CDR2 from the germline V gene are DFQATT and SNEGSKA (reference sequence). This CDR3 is CSPVPGHNNSPLHF. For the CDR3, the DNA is TGCAGTCCCGTACCGGGACACAATAATTCACCCCTCCACTTT.